The sequence of this TCR beta chain was determined in a study of Ad26.COV2.S vaccination and SARS-CoV-2 variants. Turning to the study itself: As a participant in COV1001, the donor was in the Ad26.COV2.S trial arm. Doses of Ad26.COV2.S were injected into muscle once or twice, 56 days apart. General observations from the study: Reportedly, after vaccination the spike-specific CD8+ and CD4+ T cell responses displayed substantial breadth.

In the case of this clone: Its antigen is unidentified.

Some clones are missing from TCRdb's copy, which holds only in-frame ones; the method was immunoSEQ multiplex PCR. The table includes roughly 380,000 clones, more than 75% detected once. The CDR3 is 16 amino acids. Germline V lookup: CDR1 SGDLS, CDR2 YYNGEE. The germline V and J ends were trimmed by 4 bases and 5 bases, with 19 bases remaining between them. Regarding treatment: around 19 received Ad26.COV2.S at low or high dose, single or two shots; 5 received placebo; per-sample allocation not given. Vaccine and placebo recipients were sampled on day 63 after the first injection. The sequences come from peripheral blood, collected in a trial of Ad26.COV2.S vaccine versus placebo. V usage is TRBV9 and J usage is TRBJ2-1, with D unresolved. The source of this sequence is a person between 18 and 60 years old who received the Ad26.COV2.S COVID-19 vaccine or a placebo. CDR3 nucleotide sequence: TGTGCCAGCAGCCCTAACCGAGAGGATTCGAACAATGAGCAGTTCTTC. It encodes CASSPNREDSNNEQFF.